This is a list of T cell receptor beta chains from one sample in a study of Ad26.COV2.S vaccination and SARS-CoV-2 variants. Data came from immunoSEQ multiplex PCR; TCRdb stores just in-frame clones and leaves some out. Among roughly 250,000 clones listed, 87% were seen once. Sequenced here: peripheral blood, sampled in a trial of Ad26.COV2.S vaccine versus placebo. The receptors originated from a person aged 18-65 years who received the Ad26.COV2.S COVID-19 vaccine or a placebo. The CDR3 runs from the conserved cysteine through the conserved F or W. The order of the fields is clone size, J gene, V gene, D gene, CDR3 DNA, CDR3 protein. A D gene is named only where the DNA matches it firmly. The size of a clone is reported for some rows only, either as once, few or many, or as a class for expanded clones.

clone size: once
J gene: TRBJ1-2
V gene: TRBV7-8
D gene: NA
CDR3 DNA: TGTGCCAGCAGCCCAGTGCCAGCAGGGCAGGGGAGCTATGGCTACACCTTC
CDR3 protein: CASSPVPAGQGSYGYTF

clone size: once
J gene: TRBJ2-1
V gene: TRBV29-1
D gene: TRBD2
CDR3 DNA: TGCAGCGCCGCTCTAGCGGGAGGATACAATGAGCAGTTCTTC
CDR3 protein: CSAALAGGYNEQFF

clone size: NA
J gene: TRBJ2-1
V gene: TRBV29-1
D gene: NA
CDR3 DNA: TGCAGCGTCACAGGGTTTAGGGGTTACAATGAGCAGTTCTTC
CDR3 protein: CSVTGFRGYNEQFF

clone size: NA
J gene: TRBJ1-5
V gene: TRBV20-1
D gene: NA
CDR3 DNA: TGCAGTGCCCAACGAAATCAGCCCCAGCATTTT
CDR3 protein: CSAQRNQPQHF

clone size: NA
J gene: TRBJ2-7
V gene: TRBV18
D gene: TRBD1
CDR3 DNA: TGTGCCAGCTCACCACGGGACAGGGGGCTGGGCGAGCAGTACTTC
CDR3 protein: CASSPRDRGLGEQYF

clone size: NA
J gene: TRBJ2-7
V gene: TRBV4-1
D gene: NA
CDR3 DNA: TGCGCCAGCAGCTTCGGGCCTTTCTCCTACGAGCAGTACTTC
CDR3 protein: CASSFGPFSYEQYF

clone size: NA
J gene: TRBJ1-1
V gene: TRBV18
D gene: NA
CDR3 DNA: TGTGCCAGCTCACCGCGGCAGGGGAGGGCTTCTGAAGCTTTCTTT
CDR3 protein: CASSPRQGRASEAFF

clone size: NA
J gene: TRBJ2-2
V gene: TRBV6-6
D gene: NA
CDR3 DNA: TGTGCCAGCAGTCTAAGGGAGGACGGGGAGCTGTTTTTT
CDR3 protein: CASSLREDGELFF

clone size: NA
J gene: TRBJ2-1
V gene: TRBV9
D gene: NA
CDR3 DNA: TGTGCCAGCAGCGTAAGCAGTATTAACAATGAGCAGTTCTTC
CDR3 protein: CASSVSSINNEQFF

clone size: NA
J gene: TRBJ1-2
V gene: TRBV6-6
D gene: NA
CDR3 DNA: TGTGCCAGCAGGCCGAGGACGGGCACCGGCGGCTACACCTTC
CDR3 protein: CASRPRTGTGGYTF

clone size: NA
J gene: TRBJ2-1
V gene: TRBV23-1
D gene: NA
CDR3 DNA: TGCGCCAGCAGTCAATCGACTACAAGCAATGAGCAGTTCTTC
CDR3 protein: CASSQSTTSNEQFF

clone size: NA
J gene: TRBJ1-6
V gene: TRBV15
D gene: TRBD1
CDR3 DNA: TGTGCCACCAGCAGAGAGGCAGGGGGAGGATCACCCCTCCACTTT
CDR3 protein: CATSREAGGGSPLHF

clone size: NA
J gene: TRBJ2-1
V gene: TRBV19
D gene: TRBD2
CDR3 DNA: TGTGCCAGTAGCCCAACTAGCGGGAAATCCCTATCCAATGAGCAGTTCTTC
CDR3 protein: CASSPTSGKSLSNEQFF

clone size: once
J gene: TRBJ2-4
V gene: TRBV6-2/TRBV6-3
D gene: NA
CDR3 DNA: TGTGCCAGCAGTTTACTCAAGGGGCGGGAAAACATTCAGTACTTC
CDR3 protein: CASSLLKGRENIQYF

clone size: NA
J gene: TRBJ1-2
V gene: TRBV5-6
D gene: NA
CDR3 DNA: TGTGCCAGCAGCTTGGGTGGGCTTGGCTACACCTTC
CDR3 protein: CASSLGGLGYTF

clone size: NA
J gene: TRBJ2-3
V gene: TRBV7-9
D gene: NA
CDR3 DNA: TGTGCCAGCAGCTTAGGGGGACCAGACCCCACAGATACGCAGTATTTT
CDR3 protein: CASSLGGPDPTDTQYF